Shown below are 21 T cell receptor beta chains from a single sample sequenced in a study of T-cell reconstitution after alpha-beta-depleted transplantation in children. Library preparation (for TCRbeta) was performed with unique molecular identifiers. TCRdb re-derived calls from the PCR reads in MiXCR, one entry per CDR3 protein. The profile shows 300,000 or so distinct CDR3 sequences, approximately 23% of them singletons. Material: PBMCs, mostly from graft donor cells, obtained 180 days after TCRalphabeta/CD19-depleted stem cell transplant. The receptor source for this set is a male patient aged 10 to 17 who had a stem cell transplant for acute lymphoblastic leukemia, so the T cells may come from the graft donor.

J is TRBJ1-5 and V is TRBV5-1; D unresolved. Germline CDR1 is SGHRS and CDR2 is YFSETQ. The CDR3 consists of 14 residues. Trimming took 5 bases from V and 3 from J, leaving 12 bases between them. CDR3 nucleotide sequence: TGCGCCAGCAGTTACGACGGAAACAATCAGCCCCAGCATTTT. It yields the protein CASSYDGNNQPQHF.

This clonotype has a handful of counts. The chain couples TRBV7-3 to TRBJ2-3; TRBD2 matches 13 bases. Germline lookup yields CDR1 SGHTA and CDR2 FQGTGA. With 4 bases clipped from V and 0 bases from J, the junction kept 4 bases outside the gene matches. The CDR3 length is 17 residues. CDR3 nucleotides: TGTGCCAGCAGCTCGGGACTAGCGGGGACTAGCACAGATACGCAGTATTTT. Amino acids: CASSSGLAGTSTDTQYF.

V and J are TRBV5-6 and TRBJ2-5; D unresolved. V was shortened by 3 bases and J by 4 bases, with 7 bases between the two germline ends. Germline V lookup: CDR1 SGHDT, CDR2 YYEEEE. This CDR3 has 12 amino acids. This CDR3 reads CASSWEVETQYF. The CDR3 DNA reads as TGTGCCAGCAGCTGGGAAGTAGAGACCCAGTACTTC.

This clonotype was found a few times. The chain recombines TRBV5-1 with TRBJ1-1; 7 bases match TRBD1. There are 15 residues in the CDR3. Trimming removed 4 bases from V and 2 bases from J; junction bases left unmatched: 8. The germline V gene has CDR1 SGHRS and CDR2 YFSETQ. The CDR3 DNA sequence: TGCGCCAGCAGCCCCATCGACAGGGAAAACACTGAAGCTTTCTTT. This codes for CASSPIDRENTEAFF.

This chain uses TRBV7-9 with TRBJ2-5; 8 nucleotides agree with TRBD2. In germline, CDR1 is SEHNR, CDR2 FQNEAQ (reference sequence). The CDR3 has 15 amino acids. V trimming: 5 bases; J trimming: 3 bases; junction bases outside the gene matches: 8. For the CDR3, the DNA is TGTGCCAGCAGCCCAGGACTAGCTAGAAAAGAGACCCAGTACTTC. Translation gives CASSPGLARKETQYF.

The gene calls are TRBV7-9 and TRBJ1-5; D gene uncertain. The CDR3 contains 15 residues. Trimming left V 1 base short and J 2 bases short, with 9 bases between. The germline CDR1 and CDR2 sequences are SEHNR and FQNEAQ (reference sequence). CDR3 region: CASSLEGKGNQPQHF. The CDR3 coding sequence is TGTGCCAGCAGCTTAGAGGGAAAGGGCAATCAGCCCCAGCATTTT.

This chain links TRBV24-1 with TRBJ1-1; D is unresolved. The ends were cut back, 8 bases at V and 3 bases at J, with 15 bases in the middle. CDR1 and CDR2 (germline): KGHDR, SFDVKD. The CDR3 is made up of 14 amino acids. DNA for the CDR3: TGTGCCACCATTTGGGTACTGATGCACACTGAAGCTTTCTTT. The encoded protein is CATIWVLMHTEAFF.

This chain links TRBV11-2 with TRBJ2-3, with 7 bases aligning to TRBD2. Germline values: CDR1 SGHAT, CDR2 FQNNGV. The CDR3 sequence is 17 residues long. With 0 bases clipped from V and 2 bases from J, the junction kept 8 bases outside the gene matches. This CDR3 reads CASSLEWGGRFTDTQYF. Here the CDR3 DNA reads TGTGCCAGCAGCTTAGAGTGGGGCGGGAGATTCACAGATACGCAGTATTTT.

This clonotype was found a few times. The chain links TRBV4-1 to TRBJ2-1, with TRBD2 matching 11 bases. The V segment lost 3 bases and the J segment 7 bases; nucleotides outside the gene matches: 5. This CDR3 is built from 15 residues. CDR1 and CDR2 (germline): MGHRA, YSYEKL. CDR3 in amino acids: CASSQIAGGGNEQFF. In DNA, the CDR3 is TGCGCCAGCAGCCAGATAGCGGGAGGGGGGAATGAGCAGTTCTTC.

The genes are TRBV20-1 and TRBJ2-1; TRBD2 matches 11 bases. The germline CDR1 and CDR2 sequences are DFQATT and SNEGSKA (reference sequence). This CDR3 comprises 15 residues. Losses at the gene ends were 3 bases for V and 9 bases for J; bases not matched to a gene: 10. CDR3 loop: CSASTSGRSFSEQFF. The CDR3 DNA reads as TGCAGTGCTAGTACTAGCGGGAGATCTTTTAGTGAGCAGTTCTTC.

The chain is built from TRBV10-2 and TRBJ2-1; D perhaps matches TRBD2 (5 bases). Trimming cost V 6 bases and J 0 bases, with 12 bases left between them. In germline, CDR1 is WSHSY, CDR2 SAAADI. CDR3 size: 15 residues. In DNA form, the CDR3 reads TGCGCCAGCAGATTAGCGCCGAGCTCCTACAATGAGCAGTTCTTC. Its protein is CASRLAPSSYNEQFF.

This clonotype showed up just once. V is TRBV20-1 and J is TRBJ2-1; D is undetermined. From germline, CDR1 is DFQATT and CDR2 SNEGSKA (reference sequence). Trimming removed 6 bases from V and 7 bases from J, with 16 bases in between. The CDR3 is 13 amino acids. CDR3 nucleotides: TGCAGTGCGCCTCAATGGACCGAGAATGAGCAGTTCTTC. This translates into CSAPQWTENEQFF.

This clonotype has a handful of counts. V is TRBV29-1 and J is TRBJ2-1; D is unresolved. CDR1 is SQVTM, CDR2 ANQGSEA, per germline. This CDR3 has 12 residues. V was cut by 6 bases and J by 5 bases, with 11 bases left in between. CDR3 nucleotide sequence: TGCAGCGTCGAGGTAGTCCACAATGAGCAGTTCTTC. Amino acid sequence: CSVEVVHNEQFF.

This clonotype appeared a few times. The rearrangement uses TRBV5-5 and TRBJ2-2; 7 bases are a match to TRBD1. Per the germline V gene, CDR1 is SGHKS and CDR2 is YYEKEE (reference sequence). The CDR3 has 14 residues. V gave up 6 bases and J gave up 5 bases; unmatched junction bases: 7. The CDR3, as DNA: TGTGCCAGCAACAAGGGGGCGAGTACCGGGGAGCTGTTTTTT. It translates to CASNKGASTGELFF.

CDR3 amino acids: CASSLISGTGNTEAFF. The DNA of the CDR3 is TGTGCCAGCAGCTTAATCTCCGGGACGGGGAACACTGAAGCTTTCTTT. V and J are TRBV7-6 and TRBJ1-1; a weak D match, TRBD1 (5 bases). The CDR3 is 16 residues long. Deletions cut 2 bases from V and 1 base from J, with 14 bases between. The V gene's germline CDR1 is SGHVS and CDR2 FNYEAQ.

This clonotype was seen only a few times. V usage is TRBV5-1 and J usage is TRBJ2-3; D is perhaps TRBD1 (5 bases). Germline V gives CDR1 SGHRS, CDR2 YFSETQ. The CDR3 totals 12 residues. V lost 3 bases, J lost 6 bases, and 8 bases lay in between. CDR3 sequence reads: CASSSGWDTQYF. The CDR3 region has the DNA TGCGCCAGCAGCTCAGGGTGGGATACGCAGTATTTT.

The rearrangement joins TRBV2 to TRBJ2-7, with D perhaps TRBD1 (6 bases). Per germline, CDR1 SNHLY and CDR2 FYNNEI. The CDR3 contains 16 residues. The V gene lost 2 bases and the J gene lost 3 bases, with 17 bases spanning the gap. CDR3 residues: CASSERVGALFYEQYF. The CDR3 region has the DNA TGTGCCAGCAGTGAAAGGGTGGGGGCGCTTTTCTACGAGCAGTACTTC. Filled out from reference TRBV2 and TRBJ2-7, the complete variable domain reads EPEVTQTPSHQVTQMGQEVILRCVPISNHLYFYWYRQILGQKVEFLVSFYNNEISEKSEIFDDQFSVERPDGSNFTLKIRSTKLEDSAMYFCASSERVGALFYEQYFGPGTRLTVT.

Only a few counts were recorded for this clonotype. The gene calls are TRBV12-3 or TRBV12-4 and TRBJ2-1; possible D gene TRBD1, 6 bases. The CDR3 length is 17 residues. V lost 1 base and J 7 bases, leaving 20 bases between the germline ends. The CDR3, as DNA: TGTGCCAGCAGTTTAGGCGGCAGGGGCGTCAAAAAGAATGAGCAGTTCTTC. It codes for CASSLGGRGVKKNEQFF.

The genes are TRBV10-3 and TRBJ2-7; 9 nucleotides match TRBD1. V lost 4 bases and J lost 2; bases outside the gene matches: 18. The CDR3 is 19 residues long. From germline, CDR1 is ENHRY and CDR2 SYGVKD. DNA for the CDR3: TGTGCCATCAGTGGTCAACTCCCCAAGGGACAGGGAACTCCCTACGAGCAGTACTTC. Amino acid sequence: CAISGQLPKGQGTPYEQYF.

Regarding this clonotype: In this CDR3 the conserved last residue, phenylalanine or tryptophan, is missing, so a read error is likely. The gene calls are TRBV9 and TRBJ2-5; either TRBD1 or TRBD2 may fit D (5 bases each). V was shortened by 3 bases and J by 5 bases, with 8 bases between the two germline ends. This CDR3 is built from 12 residues. Germline V gives CDR1 SGDLS, CDR2 YYNGEE. CDR3 amino acids: CASSAWGETQYI. CDR3 in DNA: TGTGCCAGCAGCGCCTGGGGGGAGACCCAGTACATC.

This clonotype has just a few counts. CDR3 region: CASRDRGTYEQYF. The CDR3 DNA follows: TGTGCCAGCCGGGACAGGGGTACCTACGAGCAGTACTTC. The chain employs TRBV28 and TRBJ2-7, with 10 bases aligning to TRBD1. Germline trimming cut 8 bases from V and 2 bases from J; bases unmatched to any gene: 3. CDR3 length equals 13 residues. Germline CDR1 is MDHEN and CDR2 is SYDVKM. Full variable domain (remainder filled in from reference TRBV28 and TRBJ2-7): DVKVTQSSRYLVKRTGEKVFLECVQDMDHENMFWYRQDPGLGLRLIYFSYDVKMKEKGDIPEGYSVSREKKERFSLILESASTNQTSMYLCASRDRGTYEQYFGPGTRLTVT.